Sequencing of this T cell receptor (beta chain) was carried out in a study of blood T cells in healthy people across ages. About the study: When template switching was applied, about one barcoded beta molecule was captured per two T cells. Broader study findings: Older age coincided with a roughly linear decline in TCR beta diversity per million T cells. Relative to aged donors, long-lived donors carried more naive CD4+ cells and displayed higher diversity.

The draw of peripheral blood yielded ten milliliters from each donor. Combining a sample-barcoded 5' primer with a J-beta primer mix, a second PCR ran for roughly 6 to 12 cycles. TCRdb re-called the 5' RACE reads with MiXCR, one entry per CDR3 protein. Among approximately 800,000 distinct CDR3 sequences listed, under 80% were seen once. This clonotype turned up a few times. Its antigen remains unidentified. The CDR3 runs 15 residues. Looked up from germline, CDR1 is MNHEY and CDR2 is SVGEGT. Trimming removed 0 bases from V and 2 bases from J, with 5 bases in between. The receptor's source is a man aged 30 to 45 in good health. The rearrangement uses TRBV6-2 or TRBV6-3 and TRBJ2-6; D gene uncertain. Specimen: blood. CDR3 sequence (DNA): TGTGCCAGCAGTTACTCGACCACTGGGGCCAACGTCCTGACTTTC. As protein: CASSYSTTGANVLTF.